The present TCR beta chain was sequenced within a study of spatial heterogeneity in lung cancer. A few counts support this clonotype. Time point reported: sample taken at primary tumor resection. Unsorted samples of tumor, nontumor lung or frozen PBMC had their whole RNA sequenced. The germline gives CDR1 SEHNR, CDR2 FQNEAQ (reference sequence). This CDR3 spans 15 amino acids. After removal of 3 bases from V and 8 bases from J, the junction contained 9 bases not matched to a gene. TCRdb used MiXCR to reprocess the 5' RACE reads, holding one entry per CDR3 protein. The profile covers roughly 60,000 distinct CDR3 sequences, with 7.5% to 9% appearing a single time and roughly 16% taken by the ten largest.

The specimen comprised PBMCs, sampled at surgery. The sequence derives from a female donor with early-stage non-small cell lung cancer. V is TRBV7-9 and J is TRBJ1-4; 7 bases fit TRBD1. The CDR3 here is CASSLDRDSTEKLFF. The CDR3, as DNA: TGTGCCAGCAGCTTGGACCGGGACAGCACGGAAAAACTGTTTTTT.